A single sample is the source of the 22 T cell receptor beta chains below, sequenced in a study of T cells expressing NK-cell markers (dated by TCRdb to the early 2020s). The protocol used for the library was 5' RACE. TCRdb names Illumina HiSeq 2000 as the instrument used. Through TCRdb reprocessing, the reads give one entry per CDR3 protein sequence; DNA is omitted. The sample table holds about 300,000 distinct CDR3 sequences. The ten biggest clones cover about 4.2% of the sample. Sequenced material: blood T cells: a sorted CD56 or NKG2C T cell subset, CD4+ or CD8+ T cells, or bulk PBMC T cells (not recorded which). All receptors come from a woman aged 18-70 years in good health.

The chain links TRBV20-1 to TRBJ1-4; TCRdb's D gene call, TRBD1, goes unchecked for lack of DNA. The CDR3 sequence is 16 residues long. Per germline, CDR1 DFQATT and CDR2 SNEGSKA (reference sequence). The CDR3 sequence is CSASSGAGSTNEKLFF.

This sequence joins TRBV6-2 or TRBV6-3 and TRBJ2-5. This CDR3 has 12 residues. Germline V CDR1 and CDR2: MNHEY, SVGEGT. This CDR3 is CASSFVQETQYF.

This chain connects TRBV12-3 or TRBV12-4 to TRBJ1-3; TCRdb indicates TRBD1, and absent DNA this call remains unverified. The CDR3 extends over 15 amino acids. The CDR3 sequence: CASSLADRAGNTIYF.

The chain uses TRBV29-1 and TRBJ1-1. Germline V CDR1 and CDR2: SQVTM, ANQGSEA. This CDR3 spans 13 amino acids. The CDR3 sequence: CSVVTTLGLEAFF.

The chain employs TRBV2 and TRBJ1-5; the D call from TCRdb, TRBD1, cannot be confirmed without DNA. There are 14 residues in the CDR3. Germline-derived CDR1 and CDR2 are SNHLY and FYNNEI. The CDR3 reads CASSRDRGDQPQHF.

V usage is TRBV6-2 or TRBV6-3 and J usage is TRBJ2-7; without DNA, the TCRdb call of TRBD2 cannot be checked. CDR3 length: 15 amino acids. Germline V CDR1 and CDR2: MNHEY, SVGEGT. The CDR3 region is CASRGLARLIHEQYF.

V is TRBV11-2 and J is TRBJ2-1; TCRdb's D call of TRBD1 is untestable without DNA. Germline CDR1 SGHAT, CDR2 FQNNGV. This CDR3 is 18 amino acids long. The CDR3 reads CASSLGGRLAEFMNEQFF. The full variable domain, with the rest looked up from reference TRBV11-2 and TRBJ2-1, is EAGVAQSPRYKIIEKRQSVAFWCNPISGHATLYWYQQILGQGPKLLIQFQNNGVVDDSQLPKDRFSAERLKGVDSTLKIQPAKLEDSAVYLCASSLGGRLAEFMNEQFFGPGTRLTVL.

The rearrangement uses TRBV5-1 and TRBJ2-3. The CDR3 consists of 14 residues. Germline V gene lookup returns CDR1 SGHRS and CDR2 YFSETQ. CDR3 region: CASSFLDSADTQYF.

The J gene is TRBJ2-6, the V gene TRBV29-1; TCRdb picks TRBD2, but there is no DNA to check that call. This CDR3 contains 14 residues. The germline V gene has CDR1 SQVTM and CDR2 ANQGSEA. Here the CDR3 reads CSVLGGPGGTVLTF. Based on the CDR3 plus reference TRBV29-1 and TRBJ2-6, the full variable domain is SAVISQKPSRDICQRGTSLTIQCQVDSQVTMMFWYRQQPGQSLTLIATANQGSEATYESGFVIDKFPISRPNLTFSTLTVSNMSPEDSSIYLCSVLGGPGGTVLTFGAGSRLTVL.

The rearrangement links TRBV5-1 to TRBJ1-1. Looked up from germline, CDR1 is SGHRS and CDR2 is YFSETQ. The CDR3 sequence is 13 residues long. The CDR3 protein is CASSMEPDRTPFF.

The V call is TRBV11-2, the J call TRBJ1-1; TCRdb outputs TRBD1, but without DNA this stays unchecked. The CDR3 is made up of 12 amino acids. The germline V gene has CDR1 SGHAT and CDR2 FQNNGV. CDR3 residues: CASSRDRERAFF.

The chain links TRBV20-1 to TRBJ2-1; the D call from TCRdb, TRBD1, cannot be confirmed without DNA. Germline V lookup: CDR1 DFQATT, CDR2 SNEGSKA (reference sequence). The CDR3 is 19 amino acids. The CDR3 protein is CSAPPGTPKGFSSYNEQFF.

The V call is TRBV12-3 or TRBV12-4, the J call TRBJ1-1; TCRdb proposes TRBD1, but this gene call is untestable without DNA. The CDR3 runs to 19 residues. The CDR3 is CASSRGTGGGWDRSTEAFF.

The chain couples TRBV9 to TRBJ2-7; TCRdb returns TRBD2, unconfirmable since there is no DNA. This CDR3 spans 15 amino acids. Germline-derived CDR1 and CDR2 are SGDLS and YYNGEE. The chain's CDR3 is CASSVAAGVGNEQYF.

The rearrangement links TRBV5-5 to TRBJ1-1; with no DNA, the TCRdb D assignment of TRBD1 cannot be verified. The CDR3 is made up of 15 amino acids. The germline CDR1 and CDR2 sequences are SGHKS and YYEKEE (reference sequence). The CDR3 protein is CASSKKSPGHTEAFF. The whole variable domain, filled in from reference TRBV5-5 and TRBJ1-1, reads DAGVTQSPTHLIKTRGQQVTLRCSPISGHKSVSWYQQVLGQGPQFIFQYYEKEERGRGNFPDRFSARQFPNYSSELNVNALLLGDSALYLCASSKKSPGHTEAFFGQGTRLTVV.

This chain links TRBV7-2 with TRBJ2-3; with no DNA, the TCRdb D assignment of TRBD2 cannot be verified. Per the germline V gene, CDR1 is SGHTA and CDR2 is FQGNSA. The length of the CDR3 is 17 residues. CDR3 region: CASSLVASLGGADTQYF.

The chain links TRBV7-3 to TRBJ2-5. Germline-derived CDR1 and CDR2 are SGHTA and FQGTGA. The CDR3 length is 14 residues. CDR3: CASSFGHYQETQYF. Full variable domain (remainder filled in from reference TRBV7-3 and TRBJ2-5): GAGVSQTPSNKVTEKGKYVELRCDPISGHTALYWYRQSLGQGPEFLIYFQGTGAADDSGLPNDRFFAVRPEGSVSTLKIQRTERGDSAVYLCASSFGHYQETQYFGPGTRLLVL.

V usage is TRBV7-4 and J usage is TRBJ1-4. Germline lookup yields CDR1 SGHVT and CDR2 SQSDAQ. The CDR3 length is 13 residues. The CDR3 loop reads CASSFSGHEKLFF.

The chain uses TRBV7-8 and TRBJ2-3; lacking DNA, the TRBD1 call made by TCRdb goes unchecked. The CDR3 has 14 residues. CDR1 is SGHVS, CDR2 FQNEAQ, per germline. The CDR3 sequence is CASSSPIQADTQYF.

The rearrangement links TRBV5-1 to TRBJ2-1; TCRdb's assignment of TRBD2 cannot be checked, as there is no DNA. Germline lookup yields CDR1 SGHRS and CDR2 YFSETQ. CDR3 length: 16 residues. CDR3 in amino acids: CASSFTAGDGYNEQFF.

The rearrangement joins TRBV7-9 to TRBJ2-7; without DNA, the TCRdb call of TRBD1 cannot be checked. Germline V CDR1 and CDR2: SEHNR, FQNEAQ (reference sequence). This CDR3 has 13 amino acids. CDR3 in amino acids: CASSPGTIVEQYF.

This chain joins TRBV20-1 and TRBJ2-1; TCRdb names TRBD2, which stays unverified in the absence of DNA. The CDR3 runs 20 residues. The germline gives CDR1 DFQATT, CDR2 SNEGSKA (reference sequence). The CDR3 protein is CSARDPQERGGRRAYNEQFF.